Below are 21 T cell receptor beta chains sequenced from a single sample in a study of blood T cell repertoires in COVID-19. Clones were read by immunoSEQ multiplex PCR, and TCRdb kept only the in-frame ones, dropping some. This sample has 250,000 to 350,000 clones, with about 85% found just once. Sequencing was carried out using PBMCs or T cells enriched from blood (not recorded which). These receptors were obtained from a woman between 50 and 59 years old who had recovered from COVID-19.

The V gene is TRBV13, the J gene TRBJ2-6; 8 bases are shared with TRBD1. V lost 5 bases and J lost 4; bases outside the gene matches: 7. CDR3 size: 16 residues. Germline V lookup: CDR1 PRHDT, CDR2 FYEKMQ (reference sequence). CDR3 in DNA: TGTGCCAGCAGCCCGGAGACAGGGGCGGGGGCCAACGTCCTGACTTTC. Its protein product is CASSPETGAGANVLTF.

The J gene is TRBJ2-1, the V gene TRBV7-3, with D perhaps matching TRBD2 (6 bases). There are 13 residues in the CDR3. V was cut by 5 bases and J by 7 bases, with 12 bases left in between. The germline V gene encodes CDR1 SGHTA and CDR2 FQGTGA. The CDR3 sequence: CASSPLGGNEQFF. CDR3 nucleotide sequence: TGTGCCAGCAGCCCACTTGGGGGGAATGAGCAGTTCTTC.

The chain carries TRBV27 and TRBJ1-3; TRBD1 matches at 8 bases. The CDR3 is 15 amino acids. The V gene end was trimmed by 6 bases and the J gene end by 4 bases; junction bases not matched to a gene: 8. Germline loops: CDR1 MNHEY, CDR2 SMNVEV (reference sequence). Written as DNA, the CDR3 is TGTGCCAGCAGCCGATCCGGGACAGGAGGAAACACCATATATTTT. Protein sequence: CASSRSGTGGNTIYF.

In this sample, this clone turned up once. The rearrangement links TRBV11-2 to TRBJ2-3; 8 bases fit TRBD2. From germline, CDR1 is SGHAT and CDR2 FQNNGV. Unmatched junction bases numbered 7, after V lost 4 bases and J lost 4 bases. The CDR3 sequence is 15 residues long. In DNA form, the CDR3 reads TGTGCCAGCAGCTCGTGGACCGGGGGGGCAGATACGCAGTATTTT. Amino acids: CASSSWTGGADTQYF.

The chain carries TRBV4-1 and TRBJ1-5; 7 bases match TRBD1. Germline V gene lookup returns CDR1 MGHRA and CDR2 YSYEKL. The CDR3 spans 15 residues. The junction had 5 bases not matched to a gene; V was cut back by 4 bases and J by 2 bases. CDR3 loop: CASSPGTVRNQPQHF. The CDR3 region has the DNA TGCGCCAGCAGCCCGGGGACAGTCCGCAATCAGCCCCAGCATTTT.

This clone was seen a few times. This chain links TRBV3-1 (or the pseudogene TRBV3-2) with TRBJ1-2, with D maybe TRBD1 (6 bases). Between the trimmed V and J ends, which lost 6 bases and 2 bases, there was a span of 10 bases. The CDR3 length is 13 residues. Germline CDR1 reads LGHDT; CDR2 reads YNNKEL (reference sequence). CDR3 in amino acids: CASRLTGNYGYTF. The DNA of the CDR3 is TGTGCCAGCAGGCTTACAGGGAACTATGGCTACACCTTC.

This clone turned up a few times. The J gene is TRBJ2-5, the V gene TRBV19, with 9 bases fitting TRBD2. The trim removed 4 bases at V and 6 bases at J, leaving 15 bases unmatched. The CDR3 consists of 17 residues. Germline V gives CDR1 LNHDA, CDR2 SQIVND (reference sequence). This chain's CDR3 is CASSTEGGGRALKTQYF. The CDR3 DNA sequence: TGTGCCAGTAGTACCGAAGGGGGCGGGAGGGCCTTGAAGACCCAGTACTTC.

V usage is TRBV18 and J usage is TRBJ2-1; possible D gene TRBD1, 5 bases. Germline V gene data show CDR1 as KGHSH and CDR2 as LQKENI. Deletions cut 3 bases from V and 4 bases from J, with 10 bases between. The length of the CDR3 is 14 residues. The CDR3 loop is CASSPQAGYNEQFF. The CDR3, as DNA: TGTGCCAGCTCACCTCAGGCAGGGTACAATGAGCAGTTCTTC. Full variable domain (remainder filled in from reference TRBV18 and TRBJ2-1): NAGVMQNPRHLVRRRGQEARLRCSPMKGHSHVYWYRQLPEEGLKFMVYLQKENIIDESGMPKERFSAEFPKEGPSILRIQQVVRGDSAAYFCASSPQAGYNEQFFGPGTRLTVL.

This chain uses TRBV6-5 with TRBJ1-2; 7 nucleotides align to TRBD1. J lost 1 base, V lost 7 bases, and 9 bases had no gene match. This CDR3 contains 15 residues. Germline CDR1 reads MNHEY; CDR2 reads SVGAGI. The CDR3 DNA reads as TGTGCCAGCATTCGGGGACAGTTGATTAACTATGGCTACACCTTC. Protein: CASIRGQLINYGYTF.

This chain links TRBV7-2 with TRBJ2-5, with D perhaps matching TRBD1 (6 bases). Germline V gives CDR1 SGHTA, CDR2 FQGNSA. Between the trimmed V and J ends, which lost 1 base and 2 bases, there was a span of 14 bases. The CDR3 spans 16 residues. The CDR3 loop reads CASSLVWGPDQETQYF. For the CDR3, the DNA is TGTGCCAGCAGCTTAGTTTGGGGGCCGGATCAAGAGACCCAGTACTTC. Full variable domain (outside the CDR3, taken from reference TRBV7-2 and TRBJ2-5): GAGVSQSPSNKVTEKGKDVELRCDPISGHTALYWYRQSLGQGLEFLIYFQGNSAPDKSGLPSDRFSAERTGGSVSTLTIQRTQQEDSAVYLCASSLVWGPDQETQYFGPGTRLLVL.

J is TRBJ2-3 and V is TRBV19, with D unclear. The CDR3 is 14 amino acids. The V gene's germline CDR1 is LNHDA and CDR2 SQIVND (reference sequence). Trimming stripped 3 bases from V and 4 bases from J, with 11 bases between. The CDR3 loop is CASSIGSLSDTQYF. The CDR3 DNA is TGTGCCAGTAGTATCGGGTCCTTATCAGATACGCAGTATTTT.

J is TRBJ2-7 and V is TRBV5-1; tentative D call: TRBD2 (6 bases). Germline lookup yields CDR1 SGHRS and CDR2 YFSETQ. The length of the CDR3 is 16 residues. V lost 0 bases to trimming and J lost 0 bases, with 13 bases between them. This CDR3 is CASSLEGSGDSYEQYF. The CDR3 DNA is TGCGCCAGCAGCTTGGAAGGGTCGGGGGACTCCTACGAGCAGTACTTC.

The chain has TRBV3-1 (or the pseudogene TRBV3-2) and TRBJ1-6; D is unclear. The CDR3 length is 15 residues. V shed 0 bases and J shed 10 bases, with 13 bases lying between them. In germline, CDR1 is LGHDT, CDR2 YNNKEL (reference sequence). The CDR3 sequence is CASSQELRVNSPLHF. In DNA, the CDR3 is TGTGCCAGCAGCCAAGAGTTGAGGGTTAACTCACCCCTCCACTTT.

The rearrangement joins TRBV7-2 to TRBJ2-1, with D tentatively TRBD2 (6 bases). V was cut by 1 base and J by 9 bases, with 16 bases left in between. The germline CDR1 and CDR2 sequences are SGHTA and FQGNSA. The CDR3 loop spans 15 amino acids. CDR3 DNA sequence: TGTGCCAGCAGCTTAGGTTCTCGGGGGAGGTTTGAGCAGTTCTTC. Residues: CASSLGSRGRFEQFF.

This clone showed up just once. This chain links TRBV7-8 with TRBJ1-2; 7 nucleotides agree with TRBD1. This CDR3 spans 15 amino acids. CDR1 and CDR2 (germline): SGHVS, FQNEAQ. V dropped 5 bases and J dropped 0; count of bases not matched to a gene: 6. Here the CDR3 reads CASSPRDSSNYGYTF. The CDR3 DNA follows: TGTGCCAGCAGCCCTCGGGACAGTTCTAACTATGGCTACACCTTC.

The chain couples TRBV5-3 to TRBJ2-1, with 8 bases identical to TRBD2. Being an ORF, TRBV5-3 has a function that is uncertain. CDR3 length: 18 amino acids. V lost 0 bases and J lost 0; bases outside the gene matches: 8. This CDR3 is CARSLEVTSGSSYNEQFF. CDR3 nucleotide sequence: TGTGCCAGAAGCTTGGAAGTCACTAGCGGAAGCTCCTACAATGAGCAGTTCTTC.

The chain has TRBV28 and TRBJ2-7, with a possible D match to TRBD1 (6 bases). V was shortened by 6 bases and J by 3 bases, with 12 bases between the two germline ends. Germline CDR1 and CDR2: MDHEN and SYDVKM. This CDR3 region has 13 residues. The CDR3 coding sequence is TGTGCCAGCAGACCCACAGGGAACTACGAGCAGTACTTC. As protein: CASRPTGNYEQYF.

V gene TRBV7-3 combines with J gene TRBJ1-1, with 9 bases lining up with TRBD1. The CDR3 extends over 13 amino acids. CDR1 and CDR2 (germline): SGHTA, FQGTGA. V lost 0 bases to trimming and J lost 10 bases; unmatched junction nucleotides: 3. The CDR3 DNA reads TGTGCCAGCAGCTTAACGGTGGGACAGGGAGCTTTCTTT. It is translated as CASSLTVGQGAFF.

V and J are TRBV9 and TRBJ1-1; 10 bases are shared with TRBD1. Germline CDR1 is SGDLS and CDR2 is YYNGEE. The CDR3 runs to 17 residues. V shed 0 bases, J shed 5 bases, and the junction held 10 bases outside the gene matches. DNA for the CDR3: TGTGCCAGCAGCGTAGGGGACAGGGGAGGTCGTAGAACTGAAGCTTTCTTT. Amino acids: CASSVGDRGGRRTEAFF. The whole variable domain, filled in from reference TRBV9 and TRBJ1-1, reads DSGVTQTPKHLITATGQRVTLRCSPRSGDLSVYWYQQSLDQGLQFLIQYYNGEERAKGNILERFSAQQFPDLHSELNLSSLELGDSALYFCASSVGDRGGRRTEAFFGQGTRLTVV.

The chain is built from TRBV10-3 and TRBJ2-2; possibly TRBD2 for D (6 bases). The germline V and J ends were trimmed by 0 bases and 5 bases, with 10 bases remaining between them. CDR1 ENHRY and CDR2 SYGVKD come from the germline V gene. The CDR3 runs 15 residues. The CDR3 DNA reads as TGTGCCATCAGTGAGTCGCTAGGAGGGACCGGGGAGCTGTTTTTT. The encoded protein is CAISESLGGTGELFF.

The chain couples TRBV7-8 to TRBJ2-1, with D possibly being TRBD1 (5 bases). Germline V lookup: CDR1 SGHVS, CDR2 FQNEAQ. Trimming cost V 1 base and J 0 bases, with 7 bases left between them. The CDR3 runs 15 residues. The CDR3 is CASSLVDSSYNEQFF. CDR3 nucleotides: TGTGCCAGCAGCTTAGTCGACAGCTCCTACAATGAGCAGTTCTTC.